This TCR beta chain originates from a study of PD-1 blockade in classical Hodgkin lymphoma. The overall study: Patients were given intravenous nivolumab, 3 mg/kg, every 2 weeks.

The CDR3 loop spans 13 amino acids. The germline V gene encodes CDR1 SGHAT and CDR2 FQNNGV. V shed 6 bases and J shed 1 base, with 9 bases lying between them. This clone was counted a few times. Clones were sequenced by immunoSEQ multiplex PCR, and TCRdb holds only the in-frame ones, with some missing. The sample holds about 90,000 clones; 90% are singletons and the top ten take approximately 2.9%. This sample's time point: cycle 4 day 1 (C4D1), after more than five weeks of nivolumab. Every patient relapsed after autologous stem cell transplantation, and brentuximab vedotin exposure varied. The best responses consisted of complete response, partial response or progressive disease.

The material sequenced was peripheral blood mononuclear cells (PBMCs), taken before the fourth cycle of nivolumab. The chain couples TRBV11-2 to TRBJ1-1; no definite D call. This clonotype originated in a human donor with classical Hodgkin lymphoma. CDR3 sequence reads: CASSPLRNTEAFF. CDR3 DNA sequence: TGTGCCAGCAGTCCCCTTCGGAACACTGAAGCTTTCTTT.